This T cell receptor (beta chain) derives from a study of T cell responses to AZD1222 COVID-19 vaccine. Study-wide findings and caveats: The sample set comprised mostly white British donors with more females, and clonal diversity was possibly underestimated.

Germline-derived CDR1 and CDR2 are MDHEN and SYDVKM. V gave up 2 bases and J gave up 0 bases, with 14 bases separating them. The CDR3 loop spans 16 amino acids. By its share, this clone is medium-sized. Its specificity is not known. Using immunoSEQ multiplex PCR, the repertoire was profiled, and TCRdb retains in-frame clones only, with some absent. The sample records over 120,000 clones, 80% to 90% being singletons. The gene calls are TRBV28 and TRBJ2-7, with a possible D match to TRBD2 (6 bases). The clonotype originates from an adult in good health. The material was peripheral blood, obtained on day 0 of AZD1222 vaccination. The CDR3 spells CASSLRGYYSSYEQYF. The CDR3 nucleotides read TGTGCCAGCAGTTTACGGGGGTACTACAGCTCCTACGAGCAGTACTTC.